A single sample gave rise to the 21 T cell receptor beta chains below, sequenced in a study of cytomegalovirus exposure and HLA in healthy donors. The PCR made use of 60 Vbeta and 13 Jbeta primers. Sequencing was performed with immunoSEQ multiplex PCR; in TCRdb, only in-frame clones are kept and a portion is missing. Of around 180,000 clones detected, around three quarters appear once; the ten largest clones hold approximately 0.73%. The sequencing input was PBMCs. These receptors originate from a middle-aged woman in good health and CMV-seronegative.

The chain employs TRBV7-2 and TRBJ1-5, with TRBD1 identical over 9 bases. The CDR3 is 15 amino acids. CDR1 and CDR2 (germline): SGHTA, FQGNSA. Trimming removed 5 bases from V and 3 bases from J; junction bases left unmatched: 5. As DNA, the CDR3 is TGTGCCAGCAGCCCCCGGACAGGGGTCAATCAGCCCCAGCATTTT. Translating gives CASSPRTGVNQPQHF. Combining the CDR3 with reference TRBV7-2 and TRBJ1-5 gives the whole variable domain GAGVSQSPSNKVTEKGKDVELRCDPISGHTALYWYRQSLGQGLEFLIYFQGNSAPDKSGLPSDRFSAERTGGSVSTLTIQRTQQEDSAVYLCASSPRTGVNQPQHFGDGTRLSIL.

This clone was counted many times. The chain has TRBV28 and TRBJ1-1; D may be TRBD1 (6 bases). Germline V gene data show CDR1 as MDHEN and CDR2 as SYDVKM. CDR3 length: 14 amino acids. The germline V and J ends were trimmed by 2 bases and 7 bases, with 14 bases remaining between them. The CDR3 spells CASSLGGGRGEAFF. The CDR3 region has the DNA TGTGCCAGCAGTTTAGGCGGGGGGCGGGGTGAAGCTTTCTTT.

The chain couples TRBV27 to TRBJ1-2; 7 bases fit TRBD1. J gave up 4 bases and V 6 bases, and 17 bases lay outside the gene matches. Germline-derived CDR1 and CDR2 are MNHEY and SMNVEV (reference sequence). There are 17 residues in the CDR3. CDR3 sequence reads: CASSTLKTAQGTYGYTF. DNA for the CDR3: TGTGCCAGCAGCACTCTAAAGACCGCACAGGGGACCTATGGCTACACCTTC.

This clone has just a few counts. V gene TRBV19 combines with J gene TRBJ2-1; D unresolved. Germline lookup yields CDR1 LNHDA and CDR2 SQIVND (reference sequence). This CDR3 is 14 amino acids long. Trimming shortened V by 1 base and J by 2 bases, and 6 bases separated the two germline ends. Here the CDR3 DNA reads TGTGCCAGTAGTATAGGCGGCACCTACAATGAGCAGTTCTTC. Protein: CASSIGGTYNEQFF. Drawing the rest from reference TRBV19 and TRBJ2-1, the complete variable domain is DGGITQSPKYLFRKEGQNVTLSCEQNLNHDAMYWYRQDPGQGLRLIYYSQIVNDFQKGDIAEGYSVSREKKESFPLTVTSAQKNPTAFYLCASSIGGTYNEQFFGPGTRLTVL.

The CDR3 here is CASSVTTEPEKLFF. In DNA, the CDR3 is TGTGCCAGCAGCGTTACCACGGAGCCTGAAAAACTGTTTTTT. This chain joins TRBV9 and TRBJ1-4; D gene unclear. V dropped 2 bases and J dropped 7 bases, with 12 bases sitting between them. In germline, CDR1 is SGDLS, CDR2 YYNGEE. This CDR3 has 14 amino acids.

The rearrangement uses TRBV30 and TRBJ2-3; no firm D call. The CDR3 has 15 amino acids. Germline V lookup: CDR1 GTSNPN, CDR2 SVGIG (reference sequence). Trimming removed 0 bases from V and 0 bases from J, with 10 bases in between. The CDR3: CAWSVVARSTDTQYF. The CDR3 nucleotides are TGTGCCTGGAGTGTAGTCGCCAGAAGCACAGATACGCAGTATTTT. Supplemented by reference TRBV30 and TRBJ2-3, the full variable domain reads SQTIHQWPATLVQPVGSPLSLECTVEGTSNPNLYWYRQAAGRGLQLLFYSVGIGQISSEVPQNLSASRPQDRQFILSSKKLLLSDSGFYLCAWSVVARSTDTQYFGPGTRLTVL.

The J gene is TRBJ1-5, the V gene TRBV21-1; the listed D gene, TRBD1, was not tested against the DNA. TRBV21-1 is a known pseudogene. CDR3 size: 16 residues. CDR3 protein: CASSLHWTAASQPQHF. In nucleotides, the CDR3 is TGTGCCAGCAGCTTACACTGGACAGCTGCTTCTCAGCCCCAGCATTTT.

The sample holds one count of this clone. The genes are TRBV7-3 and TRBJ2-3; 12 bases line up with TRBD1. CDR1 and CDR2 (germline): SGHTA, FQGTGA. The CDR3 length is 17 residues. V was pared by 4 bases and J by 0 bases, with 5 bases of the junction left unmatched. The CDR3: CASSWTGTGGSTDTQYF. CDR3 coding DNA: TGTGCCAGCAGCTGGACCGGGACAGGGGGCAGCACAGATACGCAGTATTTT.

The V and J genes are TRBV7-2 and TRBJ2-7; TRBD1 agrees at 8 bases. The CDR3 contains 16 residues. The germline V gene encodes CDR1 SGHTA and CDR2 FQGNSA. Germline trimming cut 0 bases from V and 2 bases from J; bases unmatched to any gene: 6. The chain's CDR3 is CASSLAQGQGTYEQYF. Here the CDR3 DNA reads TGTGCCAGCAGCTTAGCACAAGGACAGGGAACCTACGAGCAGTACTTC.

The chain employs TRBV28 and TRBJ1-6; 7 bases map to TRBD1. V was pared by 7 bases and J by 13 bases, with 16 bases of the junction left unmatched. This CDR3 has 15 residues. Germline values: CDR1 MDHEN, CDR2 SYDVKM. CDR3 in DNA: TGTGCCAGCAATGTGATAGGGGGCTCATGGGAGCCCCTCCACTTT. The encoded protein is CASNVIGGSWEPLHF.

The count of this clone is one. The rearrangement links TRBV7-2 to TRBJ2-1; 9 bases match TRBD2. The V gene end was trimmed by 3 bases and the J gene end by 9 bases; junction bases not matched to a gene: 6. CDR3 length equals 14 residues. Germline V gene sequence: CDR1 SGHTA, CDR2 FQGNSA. This CDR3 reads CASSLSGRSGEQFF. DNA of the CDR3: TGTGCCAGCAGCTTGAGCGGGAGGTCGGGTGAGCAGTTCTTC.

The chain recombines TRBV7-9 with TRBJ1-1; 7 bases map to TRBD1. V lost 6 bases to trimming and J lost 4 bases; unmatched junction nucleotides: 14. The CDR3 is made up of 16 amino acids. Germline values: CDR1 SEHNR, CDR2 FQNEAQ (reference sequence). The DNA of the CDR3 is TGTGCCAGCAGAGAGGACGACAGGGTTGTCGTCACTGAAGCTTTCTTT. This encodes CASREDDRVVVTEAFF.

This clone has just a few counts. The chain carries TRBV27 and TRBJ1-4, with 10 bases aligning to TRBD1. Germline V lookup: CDR1 MNHEY, CDR2 SMNVEV (reference sequence). J lost 13 bases, V lost 5 bases, and 10 bases had no gene match. The CDR3 contains 14 residues. CDR3 nucleotide sequence: TGTGCCAGCAGTGACACCGGGACAGGGGAATCACTGTTTTTT. As protein: CASSDTGTGESLFF.

The chain links TRBV10-1 to TRBJ1-1; D possibly corresponds to TRBD1 (5 bases). Trimming took off 6 bases at V and 4 bases at J, with 9 bases between the two ends. Germline CDR1 and CDR2: WNHNN and SYGVQD (reference sequence). The CDR3 contains 12 residues. CDR3 region: CASSAGPTEAFF. In DNA form, the CDR3 reads TGCGCCAGCAGCGCGGGGCCCACTGAAGCTTTCTTT.

The CDR3 sequence is CASSDRTGIAGANVLTF. CDR3 nucleotide sequence: TGTGCCAGCAGTGATCGCACAGGTATTGCTGGGGCCAACGTCCTGACTTTC. The chain couples TRBV6-1 to TRBJ2-6, with D perhaps TRBD1 (5 bases). The length of the CDR3 is 17 residues. From germline, CDR1 is MNHNS and CDR2 SASEGT. V was cut by 3 bases and J by 2 bases, with 14 bases left in between.

The chain employs TRBV11-3 and TRBJ2-1; the match to TRBD2 covers 12 bases. The germline V gene encodes CDR1 SGHNT and CDR2 YENEEA. There are 18 residues in the CDR3. With V trimmed by 2 bases and J by 7 bases, 12 bases remained unmatched. The DNA of the CDR3 is TGTGCCAGCAGCTTATACCCCTGGACTAGCGGGGCCCGGAATGAGCAGTTCTTC. This codes for CASSLYPWTSGARNEQFF.

The CDR3 sequence is CASAIQGAADTQYF. CDR3 coding DNA: TGTGCCAGCGCCATCCAGGGGGCGGCAGATACGCAGTATTTT. The V gene is TRBV5-8, the J gene TRBJ2-3, with TRBD1 matching 8 bases. The CDR3 sequence is 14 residues long. Germline lookup yields CDR1 SGHTS and CDR2 YDEGEE. V was pared by 7 bases and J by 4 bases, with 8 bases of the junction left unmatched.

Here the CDR3 reads CASSDRGNEKLFF. CDR3 in DNA: TGCGCCAGCAGTGACAGGGGGAATGAAAAACTGTTTTTT. This chain connects TRBV10-2 to TRBJ1-4; 7 bases are a match to TRBD1. The CDR3 extends over 13 amino acids. Trimming removed 3 bases from V and 5 bases from J; junction bases left unmatched: 0. Germline V gene lookup returns CDR1 WSHSY and CDR2 SAAADI.

In this sample, this clone turned up a few times. The V gene is TRBV5-1, the J gene TRBJ2-7, with D perhaps matching TRBD2 (6 bases). The CDR3 has 13 amino acids. V shed 6 bases and J shed 2 bases, with 12 bases lying between them. Germline V gives CDR1 SGHRS, CDR2 YFSETQ. CDR3 nucleotide sequence: TGCGCCAGCACTGGGGACTCTACCTACGAGCAGTACTTC. Its translation: CASTGDSTYEQYF.

The chain recombines TRBV27 with TRBJ2-1; 9 nucleotides match TRBD1. Germline CDR1 reads MNHEY; CDR2 reads SMNVEV (reference sequence). After removal of 3 bases from V and 9 bases from J, the junction contained 9 bases not matched to a gene. This CDR3 contains 15 residues. CDR3 nucleotide sequence: TGTGCCAGCAGTTTGGGACAGGGACGTGTTGGTGAGCAGTTCTTC. Translation gives CASSLGQGRVGEQFF.

The chain carries TRBV2 and TRBJ2-1, with D possibly matching TRBD2 (6 bases). V was cut by 7 bases and J by 0 bases, with 10 bases left in between. The CDR3 is 14 amino acids. Germline V gene lookup returns CDR1 SNHLY and CDR2 FYNNEI. CDR3 nucleotide sequence: TGTGCCAGCAATGGCGGGGCCTCCTACAATGAGCAGTTCTTC. This codes for CASNGGASYNEQFF.